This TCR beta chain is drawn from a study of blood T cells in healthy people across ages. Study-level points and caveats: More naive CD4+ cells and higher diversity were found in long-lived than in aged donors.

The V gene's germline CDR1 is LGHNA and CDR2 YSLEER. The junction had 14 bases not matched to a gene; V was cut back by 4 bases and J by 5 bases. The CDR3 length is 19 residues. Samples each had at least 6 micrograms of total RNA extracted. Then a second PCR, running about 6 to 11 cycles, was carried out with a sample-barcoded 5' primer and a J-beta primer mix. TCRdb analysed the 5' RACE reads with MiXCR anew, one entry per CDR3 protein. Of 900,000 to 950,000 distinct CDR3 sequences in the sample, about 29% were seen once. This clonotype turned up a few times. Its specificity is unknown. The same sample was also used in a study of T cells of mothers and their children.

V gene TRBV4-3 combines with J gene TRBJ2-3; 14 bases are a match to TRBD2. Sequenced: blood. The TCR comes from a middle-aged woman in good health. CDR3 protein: CASSPGLAGGIFAGDTQYF. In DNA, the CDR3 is TGCGCCAGCAGCCCCGGACTAGCGGGGGGCATTTTCGCAGGAGATACGCAGTATTTT.